Listed below are T cell receptor beta chains from one sample, sequenced in a study of cytomegalovirus exposure and HLA in healthy donors. Data came from immunoSEQ multiplex PCR; TCRdb stores just in-frame clones and leaves some out. The sample records 100,000 or so clones, roughly 79% being singletons. The source material was PBMCs. The receptors derive from a woman aged 40 to 55 in good health and CMV-seronegative. The CDR3 runs from the conserved cysteine through the conserved F or W. D genes are given only for firm matches. Where a row states a size, it is once, few, many or the class of an expanded clone; other rows omit it.

once,TRBD1,TRBV19,TRBJ1-6,TGTGCCAGTAGTGCCGGGACAGGGGTGAATTCACCCCTCCACTTT,CASSAGTGVNSPLHF
.,.,TRBV7-2,TRBJ2-7,TGTGCCAGCAGCAGGTTACTACCGGGACTGCCGACGAACGAGCAGTACTTC,CASSRLLPGLPTNEQYF
.,.,TRBV7-2,TRBJ2-6,TGTGCCAGCAGCTTAGGGGGTCGGGGGAGTTCTGGGGCCAACGTCCTGACTTTC,CASSLGGRGSSGANVLTF
.,.,TRBV6-1,TRBJ1-5,TGTGCCAGCACCCCGACCCGACCGAACAGTCAGCCCCAGCATTTT,CASTPTRPNSQPQHF
.,TRBD2,TRBV19,TRBJ2-1,TGTGCCAGTGGTCGGACTAGCGGTGCGCAAGAGCAGTTCTTC,CASGRTSGAQEQFF
once,TRBD2,TRBV11-2,TRBJ2-5,TGTGCCAGCAGCTTAGCCGAGCGGGGGCCCAAATCGTACCAAGAGACCCAGTACTTC,CASSLAERGPKSYQETQYF
.,.,TRBV9,TRBJ2-5,TGTGCCAGCAGCACACACACTACTACGGGGTTGGAGACCCAGTACTTC,CASSTHTTTGLETQYF
once,TRBD1,TRBV4-2,TRBJ2-1,TGTGCCAGCAGCCAAGGTCTCCGGGACAGGGCCTACAATGAGCAGTTCTTC,CASSQGLRDRAYNEQFF
.,.,TRBV5-1,TRBJ1-4,TGCGCCAGCAGCTTAGGAGGGGTGGGTGAAAAACTGTTTTTT,CASSLGGVGEKLFF
.,TRBD2,TRBV7-9,TRBJ2-5,TGTGCCAGCAGCCCCCGGGGAGCGGGAATCCAAGAGACCCAGTACTTC,CASSPRGAGIQETQYF
once,.,TRBV5-3,TRBJ1-2,TGTGCCAGAAGCTTGGGCAGGTATGGCTACACCTTC,CARSLGRYGYTF
.,.,TRBV10-3,TRBJ2-7,TGTGCCATCAGTGAGGACCCCTCACAGGGCTACGAGCAGTACTTC,CAISEDPSQGYEQYF
.,.,TRBV15,TRBJ2-3,TGTGCCACCAGCAGAGAAACGGGAGTGGCAGATACGCAGTATTTT,CATSRETGVADTQYF
.,TRBD1,TRBV30,TRBJ1-4,TGTGCCTGGAGTGACGGACGTGATGTCAGGGGGGCCGAAAAACTGTTTTTT,CAWSDGRDVRGAEKLFF
.,.,TRBV18,TRBJ2-1,TGTGCCAGCTCACCCGGACTATACAATGAGCAGTTCTTC,CASSPGLYNEQFF
.,TRBD2,TRBV18,TRBJ2-7,TGTGCCAGCTCACCAGGGACTAGCGGGAGAAGCTACGAGCAGTACTTC,CASSPGTSGRSYEQYF